This T cell receptor (beta chain) appears in the sequencing data of a study of CXCR3-negative and CXCR3-positive naive CD8 T cells. CDR3 length equals 12 residues. Triplicate sorts of under 350,000 cells per CD8+ subset. CD45RO-CCR7+CD27+CD95- marked naive CD8+ T cells. Concerning this clonotype: Its target is unknown.

The TRB libraries of cDNA were built by UMI-labeled 5' RACE. Reprocessing the 5' RACE reads, TCRdb reports a single entry for every CDR3 protein and omits DNA. This sample's table has 100,000 to 150,000 distinct CDR3 sequences. General study points: TRB CDR3s were more hydrophobic in CXCR3-positive than in CXCR3-negative naive cells. Diversity ran similarly high across both naive subsets but far lower in memory CD8+ cells.

The source of this sequence is a human donor in good health. Some clones in this sample may be carry-over from other donors' samples. The V call is TRBV12-3 or TRBV12-4, the J call TRBJ2-7; TCRdb calls TRBD2, which cannot be checked without DNA. The sequencing input was naive CXCR3+ CD8+ T cells from blood. Subset in this sample: CD45RO-CCR7+CD27+CD95- naive CD8+ T cells expressing CXCR3 (TNR3+). CDR3 sequence: CASNTIAGEQYF.